The 9 T cell receptor beta chains presented below share a single source sample, sequenced in a study of blood T cells in healthy people across ages. PCR was performed a second time for about 7 to 12 cycles using a sample-barcoded 5' primer and a J-beta primer mix. One entry per CDR3 protein, called by TCRdb with MiXCR from the 5' RACE reads. Of 760,000 or so distinct CDR3 sequences in the sample, about 25% were seen once. These data are also associated with another study on T cells of mothers and their children.

Sequences were obtained from blood. These TCRs come from a boy under 18 in good health.

This clonotype was detected only a few times. A read error may produce the germline difference seen at one junction end. This chain joins TRBV10-3 and TRBJ2-5, with 7 bases aligning to TRBD2. Per the germline V gene, CDR1 is ENHRY and CDR2 is SYGVKD. CDR3 size: 16 residues. The CDR3 DNA reads TGTGCCATCAGTGAGTGGCCTGGCGGGGGTCAAGAGACCCAGTGCTTC. This sequence encodes CAISEWPGGGQETQCF.

In DNA form, the CDR3 reads TGTGCCAGCAGCTTATTAACTAGCGGGTGGGATGAGCAGTTCTTC. This sequence encodes CASSLLTSGWDEQFF. The chain employs TRBV7-3 and TRBJ2-5, with 9 positions matching TRBD2. The J call is uncertain, as TRBJ2-1 better fits the DNA end. The CDR3 is made up of 15 amino acids. Germline V lookup: CDR1 SGHTA, CDR2 FQGTGA.

This clonotype was seen more than once but under ten times. The J gene is TRBJ2-7, the V gene TRBV5-4; TRBD1 agrees at 8 bases. Germline assignment: CDR1 SGHNT and CDR2 YYREEE (reference sequence). This CDR3 has 12 amino acids. V was pared by 4 bases and J by 10 bases, with 7 bases of the junction left unmatched. CDR3: CASSGQGAEQYF. In DNA form, the CDR3 reads TGTGCCAGCAGCGGTCAGGGGGCGGAACAGTACTTC.

This clonotype was counted only a few times. The V call is TRBV5-1, the J call TRBJ2-5, with D uncertain. V lost 0 bases and J 3 bases, leaving 6 bases between the germline ends. This CDR3 is built from 13 residues. CDR1 SGHRS and CDR2 YFSETQ come from the germline V gene. CDR3 sequence (DNA): TGCGCCAGCAGCTTGGAAGTCGAAGAGACCCAGTACTTC. It codes for CASSLEVEETQYF. Complete variable domain (other parts from reference TRBV5-1 and TRBJ2-5): KAGVTQTPRYLIKTRGQQVTLSCSPISGHRSVSWYQQTPGQGLQFLFEYFSETQRNKGNFPGRFSGRQFSNSRSEMNVSTLELGDSALYLCASSLEVEETQYFGPGTRLLVL.

This clonotype occurred a few times. The J gene is TRBJ2-1, the V gene TRBV29-1, with TRBD2 identical over 7 bases. Germline V gene lookup returns CDR1 SQVTM and CDR2 ANQGSEA. The CDR3 totals 14 residues. V trimming: 4 bases; J trimming: 0 bases; junction bases outside the gene matches: 3. CDR3 in DNA: TGCAGCGTTGTTGGCGGGGGCTCCTACAATGAGCAGTTCTTC. Residues: CSVVGGGSYNEQFF.

The rearrangement links TRBV12-3 or TRBV12-4 to TRBJ1-1; 7 bases map to TRBD1. The J segment lost 2 bases and the V segment lost 6 bases, leaving 12 bases of the junction unmatched. The CDR3 has 16 amino acids. In DNA form, the CDR3 reads TGTGCCAGCAGCCTACCACCGGGACAGATAAACACTGAAGCTTTCTTT. Its translation is CASSLPPGQINTEAFF.

V and J are TRBV4-1 and TRBJ2-1; perhaps TRBD1 as D (6 bases). Looked up from germline, CDR1 is MGHRA and CDR2 is YSYEKL. The CDR3 is 16 residues long. V was pared by 3 bases and J by 2 bases, with 14 bases between. The CDR3 is CASSHLTGTTYNEQFF. In DNA form, the CDR3 reads TGCGCCAGCAGCCACCTAACCGGGACAACCTACAATGAGCAGTTCTTC.

The chain recombines TRBV29-1 with TRBJ2-5, with D possibly called TRBD1 or TRBD2 (5 bases each). The better agreement between TRBJ2-1 and the DNA end casts doubt on the J call. Germline lookup yields CDR1 SQVTM and CDR2 ANQGSEA. The CDR3 length is 13 residues. CDR3 residues: CSVFIRGTNEQFF. Written as DNA, the CDR3 is TGCAGCGTTTTTATACGAGGGACCAATGAGCAGTTCTTC.

The chain recombines TRBV7-9 with TRBJ2-7; D possibly matches TRBD1 or TRBD2 (5 bases each). Between the trimmed V and J ends, which lost 1 base and 5 bases, there was a span of 21 bases. CDR3 length: 17 amino acids. CDR1 is SEHNR and CDR2 is FQNEAQ in the germline V gene (reference sequence). The CDR3 region is CASSLDRVGVAPDEQYF. The CDR3 DNA reads as TGTGCCAGCAGCTTAGATCGGGTGGGGGTAGCTCCTGACGAGCAGTACTTC.